This is a list of T cell receptor beta chains from one sample in a study of blood T cell repertoires in COVID-19. Libraries were prepared by immunoSEQ multiplex PCR; TCRdb keeps only in-frame clonotypes and omits some of them. The sample holds more than 60,000 clones; around 90% are singletons and the top ten take around 5.3%. Sequencing was done on a sample of peripheral blood. Every receptor here comes from a man aged 50-60 years with acute or convalescent COVID-19. The CDR3 runs from the conserved cysteine through the conserved F or W. Each record gives: V gene, clone size, J gene, CDR3 length, D gene, CDR3 protein, CDR3 DNA. D genes are given only for firm matches. Clone sizes are given selectively: once, few, many, or a class where the clone is expanded.

V: TRBV6-5; size: -; J: TRBJ2-2; length: 15; D: TRBD1; CDR3: CASRGQGADAGELFF; DNA: TGTGCCAGCAGGGGACAGGGGGCCGACGCCGGGGAGCTGTTTTTT
V: TRBV6-5; size: -; J: TRBJ2-1; length: 11; D: -; CDR3: CASTRDNEQFF; DNA: TGTGCCAGCACACGAGACAATGAGCAGTTCTTC
V: TRBV12-1; size: once; J: TRBJ2-7; length: 14; D: -; CDR3: CASSPRPIRQGLHF; DNA: TGTGCCAGCAGCCCGCGACCCATCCGACAGGGCCTGCACTTC
V: TRBV5-1; size: -; J: TRBJ1-1; length: 16; D: TRBD1; CDR3: CASSLVDRGQSTEAFF; DNA: TGCGCCAGCAGCTTGGTGGACAGGGGGCAGAGCACTGAAGCTTTCTTT
V: TRBV11-2; size: -; J: TRBJ1-4; length: 13; D: -; CDR3: CASSPQVNEKLFF; DNA: TGTGCCAGCAGCCCACAAGTGAATGAAAAACTGTTTTTT
V: TRBV28; size: -; J: TRBJ2-7; length: 16; D: TRBD1; CDR3: CASSLRVTGGKYEQYF; DNA: TGTGCCAGCAGTTTAAGGGTAACAGGGGGCAAATACGAGCAGTACTTC
V: TRBV7-2; size: -; J: TRBJ1-6; length: 18; D: -; CDR3: CASSLVVPGRSYNSPLHF; DNA: TGTGCCAGCAGTCTAGTGGTTCCAGGGAGGTCCTATAATTCACCCCTCCACTTT
V: TRBV5-6; size: -; J: TRBJ1-1; length: 16; D: -; CDR3: CASSLSLASLNTEAFF; DNA: TGTGCCAGCAGCTTGTCTTTAGCCAGCTTGAACACTGAAGCTTTCTTT
V: TRBV5-6; size: -; J: TRBJ1-1; length: 15; D: -; CDR3: CASSQLSVRDTEAFF; DNA: TGTGCCAGCAGCCAGCTGTCGGTGAGGGACACTGAAGCTTTCTTT
V: TRBV18; size: -; J: TRBJ2-6; length: 17; D: TRBD1; CDR3: CASSGTGAFSGANVLTF; DNA: TGTGCCAGCTCAGGGACAGGGGCCTTCTCTGGGGCCAACGTCCTGACTTTC
V: TRBV5-1; size: -; J: TRBJ2-2; length: 16; D: TRBD2; CDR3: CASSLPLAGFTGELFF; DNA: TGCGCCAGCAGCTTGCCTCTAGCGGGTTTCACCGGGGAGCTGTTTTTT
V: TRBV5-4; size: -; J: TRBJ1-2; length: 12; D: TRBD1; CDR3: CASSSDRGGYTF; DNA: TGTGCCAGCAGCTCAGACAGGGGTGGCTACACCTTC
V: TRBV7-8; size: -; J: TRBJ2-1; length: 11; D: -; CDR3: CASSSRQEQFF; DNA: TGTGCCAGCAGCTCCCGACAGGAGCAGTTCTTC
V: TRBV6-5; size: -; J: TRBJ2-5; length: 14; D: -; CDR3: CASSYSSYSETQYF; DNA: TGTGCCAGCAGTTACTCCTCATACAGTGAGACCCAGTACTTC
V: TRBV6-6; size: few; J: TRBJ2-3; length: 16; D: -; CDR3: CASRTPPGGEGNTQYF; DNA: TGTGCCAGCAGAACCCCCCCCGGGGGAGAAGGAAATACGCAGTATTTT
V: TRBV27; size: -; J: TRBJ1-6; length: 15; D: -; CDR3: CASSPVGVGGSPLHF; DNA: TGTGCCAGCAGCCCAGTGGGAGTTGGCGGTTCACCCCTCCACTTT
V: TRBV7-2; size: -; J: TRBJ2-3; length: 15; D: TRBD2; CDR3: CASSRTSGKADTQYF; DNA: TGTGCCAGCAGCCGGACTAGCGGGAAGGCAGATACGCAGTATTTT
V: TRBV6-5; size: -; J: TRBJ2-3; length: 15; D: TRBD1; CDR3: CASNLRGRSTDTQYF; DNA: TGTGCCAGCAATCTCAGGGGGAGAAGCACAGATACGCAGTATTTT
V: TRBV3-1/TRBV3-2; size: -; J: TRBJ2-1; length: 14; D: TRBD1; CDR3: CASSLKTGANEQFF; DNA: TGTGCCAGCAGCCTAAAAACAGGGGCCAATGAGCAGTTCTTC
V: TRBV3-1/TRBV3-2; size: -; J: TRBJ2-7; length: 14; D: -; CDR3: CASSQEAPGYEQYF; DNA: TGTGCCAGCAGCCAAGAAGCCCCGGGCTACGAGCAGTACTTC
V: TRBV29-1; size: -; J: TRBJ1-2; length: 14; D: TRBD1; CDR3: CSVEERGGPYGYTF; DNA: TGCAGCGTTGAAGAGAGAGGGGGCCCTTATGGCTACACCTTC
V: TRBV7-9; size: -; J: TRBJ1-4; length: 16; D: -; CDR3: CASSVLSTGLNEKLFF; DNA: TGTGCCAGCAGCGTTCTATCGACAGGTCTAAATGAAAAACTGTTTTTT
V: TRBV19; size: -; J: TRBJ2-3; length: 13; D: -; CDR3: CASKRTSTDTQYF; DNA: TGTGCCAGTAAGCGGACTAGCACAGATACGCAGTATTTT
V: TRBV14; size: -; J: TRBJ1-6; length: 18; D: -; CDR3: CASSQDRGQGAYNSPLHF; DNA: TGTGCCAGCAGCCAAGATCGCGGTCAGGGTGCCTATAATTCACCCCTCCACTTT
V: TRBV5-4; size: once; J: TRBJ1-2; length: 14; D: -; CDR3: CASSGRQELYGYTF; DNA: TGTGCCAGCAGCGGAAGACAGGAACTCTATGGCTACACCTTC
V: TRBV3-1/TRBV3-2; size: -; J: TRBJ2-2; length: 15; D: TRBD2; CDR3: CASSPRLAVGGELFF; DNA: TGTGCCAGCAGCCCCCGCCTAGCGGTAGGAGGGGAGCTGTTTTTT
V: TRBV9; size: -; J: TRBJ2-2; length: 14; D: TRBD2; CDR3: CASNLAANTGELFF; DNA: TGTGCCAGCAATCTAGCGGCAAACACCGGGGAGCTGTTTTTT
V: TRBV27; size: -; J: TRBJ1-2; length: 18; D: TRBD1; CDR3: CASSPDITGGAPNYGYTF; DNA: TGTGCCAGCAGTCCGGACATAACAGGGGGAGCTCCTAACTATGGCTACACCTTC
V: TRBV11-2; size: -; J: TRBJ2-5; length: 14; D: -; CDR3: CASSLTVNQETQYF; DNA: TGTGCCAGCAGCCTTACAGTAAATCAAGAGACCCAGTACTTC
V: TRBV25-1; size: -; J: TRBJ1-6; length: 15; D: -; CDR3: CASSVAGPFNSPLHF; DNA: TGTGCCAGCAGTGTTGCGGGACCCTTTAATTCACCCCTCCACTTT
V: TRBV5-6; size: -; J: TRBJ1-6; length: 15; D: -; CDR3: CASTPWGVNNSPLHF; DNA: TGTGCCAGCACCCCATGGGGGGTAAATAATTCACCCCTCCACTTT
V: TRBV15; size: -; J: TRBJ2-6; length: 16; D: -; CDR3: CATSKKQGSGANVLTF; DNA: TGTGCCACCAGCAAAAAGCAGGGTTCCGGGGCCAACGTCCTGACTTTC
V: TRBV27; size: -; J: TRBJ1-3; length: 14; D: -; CDR3: CASSSGTQGNTIYF; DNA: TGTGCCAGCAGTTCCGGGACACAGGGAAACACCATATATTTT
V: TRBV5-1; size: -; J: TRBJ1-1; length: 13; D: -; CDR3: CASSLRQHTEAFF; DNA: TGCGCCAGCAGCTTGAGACAACACACTGAAGCTTTCTTT